This T cell receptor beta chain was captured in a study of blood T cell repertoires in COVID-19. The data were produced by immunoSEQ multiplex PCR, yet TCRdb's version contains in-frame clones alone and is incomplete. This table has hundreds of thousands of clones, approximately 89% appearing once. The CDR3 loop spans 11 amino acids. The V segment lost 8 bases and the J segment 8 bases; nucleotides outside the gene matches: 5. The germline V gene has CDR1 LNHDA and CDR2 SQIVND (reference sequence). Material: peripheral blood. This TCR derives from a man aged 18 to 30 with COVID-19, enrolled during active disease. The rearrangement uses TRBV19 and TRBJ1-2; 7 bases agree with TRBD1. CDR3 in amino acids: CASAQGVGYTF. The CDR3 DNA reads as TGTGCCAGTGCTCAGGGGGTCGGCTACACCTTC.